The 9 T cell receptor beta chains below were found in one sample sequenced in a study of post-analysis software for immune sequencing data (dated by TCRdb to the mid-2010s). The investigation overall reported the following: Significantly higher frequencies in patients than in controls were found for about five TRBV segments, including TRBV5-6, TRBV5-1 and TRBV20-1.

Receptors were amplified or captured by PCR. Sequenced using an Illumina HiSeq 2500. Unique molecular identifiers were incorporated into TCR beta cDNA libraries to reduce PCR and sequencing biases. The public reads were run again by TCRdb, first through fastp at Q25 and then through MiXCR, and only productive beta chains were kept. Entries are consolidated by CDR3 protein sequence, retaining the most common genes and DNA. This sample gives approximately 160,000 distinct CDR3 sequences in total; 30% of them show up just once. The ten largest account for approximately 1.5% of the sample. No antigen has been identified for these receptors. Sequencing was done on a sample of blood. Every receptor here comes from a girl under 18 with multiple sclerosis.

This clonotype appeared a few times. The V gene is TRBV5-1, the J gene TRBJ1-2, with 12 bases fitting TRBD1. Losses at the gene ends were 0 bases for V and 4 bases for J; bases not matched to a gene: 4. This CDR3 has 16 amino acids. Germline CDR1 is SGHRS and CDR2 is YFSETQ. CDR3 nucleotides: TGCGCCAGCAGCTTGGAGGGGACAGGGGGCTTCTATGGCTACACCTTC. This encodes CASSLEGTGGFYGYTF.

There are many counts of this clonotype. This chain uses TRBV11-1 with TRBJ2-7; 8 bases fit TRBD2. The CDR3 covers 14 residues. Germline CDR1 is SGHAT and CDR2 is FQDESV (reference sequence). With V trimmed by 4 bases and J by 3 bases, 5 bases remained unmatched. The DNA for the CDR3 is TGTGCCAGCAGCTCGCGGGGGGCTCTCTACGAGCAGTACTTC. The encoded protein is CASSSRGALYEQYF.

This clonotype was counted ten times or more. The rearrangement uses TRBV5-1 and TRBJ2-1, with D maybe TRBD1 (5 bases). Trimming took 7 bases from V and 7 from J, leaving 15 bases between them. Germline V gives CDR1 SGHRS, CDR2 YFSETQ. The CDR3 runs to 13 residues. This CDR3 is CASSPDGANEQFF. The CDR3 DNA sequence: TGCGCCAGCTCCCCGGATGGGGCGAATGAGCAGTTCTTC.

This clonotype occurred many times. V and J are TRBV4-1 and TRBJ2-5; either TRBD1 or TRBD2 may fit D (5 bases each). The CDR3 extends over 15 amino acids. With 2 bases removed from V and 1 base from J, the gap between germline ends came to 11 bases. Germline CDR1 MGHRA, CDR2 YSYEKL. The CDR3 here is CASSQLRGSQETQYF. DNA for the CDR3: TGCGCCAGCAGCCAACTGAGGGGATCCCAAGAGACCCAGTACTTC.

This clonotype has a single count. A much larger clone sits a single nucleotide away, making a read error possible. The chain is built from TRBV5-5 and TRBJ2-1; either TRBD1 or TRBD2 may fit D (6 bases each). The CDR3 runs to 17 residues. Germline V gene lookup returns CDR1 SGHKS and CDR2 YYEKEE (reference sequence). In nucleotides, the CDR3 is TGTACCAGCAGCTTAAATTATGGGGGGCCCCCTTACAATGAGCAGTTCTTC. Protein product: CTSSLNYGGPPYNEQFF.

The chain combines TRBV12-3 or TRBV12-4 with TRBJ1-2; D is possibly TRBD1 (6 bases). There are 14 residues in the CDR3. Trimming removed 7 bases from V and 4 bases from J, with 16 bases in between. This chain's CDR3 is CASTSLTGVYGYTF. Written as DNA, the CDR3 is TGTGCCAGCACCTCCCTGACAGGTGTCTATGGCTACACCTTC.

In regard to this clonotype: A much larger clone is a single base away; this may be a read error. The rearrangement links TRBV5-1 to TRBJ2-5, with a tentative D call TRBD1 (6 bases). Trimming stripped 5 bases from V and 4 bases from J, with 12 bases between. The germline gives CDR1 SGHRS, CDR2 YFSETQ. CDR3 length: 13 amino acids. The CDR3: CASRTGHRETQYF. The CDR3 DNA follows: TGCGCCAGCAGAACAGGGCATCGAGAGACCCAGTACTTC.

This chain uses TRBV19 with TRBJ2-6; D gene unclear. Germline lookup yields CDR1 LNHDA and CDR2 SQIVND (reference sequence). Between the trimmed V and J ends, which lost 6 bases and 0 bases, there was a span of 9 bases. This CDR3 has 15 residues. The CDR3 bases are TGTGCCAGTAGACCCTCATTCTCTGGGGCCAACGTCCTGACTTTC. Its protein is CASRPSFSGANVLTF.

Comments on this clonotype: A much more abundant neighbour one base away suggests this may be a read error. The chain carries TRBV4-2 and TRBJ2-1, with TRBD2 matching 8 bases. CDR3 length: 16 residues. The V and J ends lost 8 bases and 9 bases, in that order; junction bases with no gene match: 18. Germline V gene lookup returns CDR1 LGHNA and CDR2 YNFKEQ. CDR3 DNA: TGTGCCAGCGGCCTGTCCCGACTAGCGCGTGACGGTGAGCAGTTCTTC. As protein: CASGLSRLARDGEQFF.